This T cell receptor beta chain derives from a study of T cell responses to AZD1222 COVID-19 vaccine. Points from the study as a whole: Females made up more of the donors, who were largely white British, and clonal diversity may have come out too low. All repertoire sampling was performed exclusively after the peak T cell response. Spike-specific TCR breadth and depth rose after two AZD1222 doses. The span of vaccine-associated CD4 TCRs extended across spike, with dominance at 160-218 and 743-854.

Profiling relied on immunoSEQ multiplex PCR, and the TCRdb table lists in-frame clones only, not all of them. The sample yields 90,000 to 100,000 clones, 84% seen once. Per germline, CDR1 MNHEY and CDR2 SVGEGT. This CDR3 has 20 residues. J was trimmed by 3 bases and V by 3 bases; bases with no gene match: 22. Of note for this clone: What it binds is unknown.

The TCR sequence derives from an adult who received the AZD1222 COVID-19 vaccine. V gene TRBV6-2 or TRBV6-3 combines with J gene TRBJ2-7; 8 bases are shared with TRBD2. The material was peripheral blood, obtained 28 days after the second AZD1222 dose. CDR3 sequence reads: CASSYTVAGNPKNKNYEQYF. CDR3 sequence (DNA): TGTGCCAGCAGTTATACCGTAGCGGGAAACCCCAAGAACAAAAACTACGAGCAGTACTTC.